The source of this TCR beta chain is a study of beta chain features in type 1 diabetes. This CDR3 comprises 15 residues. Germline V gene data show CDR1 as SGHTA and CDR2 as FQGNSA. With V trimmed by 3 bases and J by 4 bases, 7 bases remained unmatched. Of the isolated RNA, all was reverse transcribed, and so the sequenced material was expressed TCRB transcripts. The assay was immunoSEQ multiplex PCR, and TCRdb's table has in-frame clones only and misses some. The table has some 150,000 clones, 9% to 10% seen once. The TCR originated in a woman aged 35 to 49 in good health. Specimen: central memory CD4+ T cells from blood. J is TRBJ2-5 and V is TRBV7-2, with 8 bases that match TRBD1. The CDR3 region has the DNA TGTGCCAGCAGCTTTCAAAAAGGACAGGGAGAGACCCAGTACTTC. Its translation is CASSFQKGQGETQYF. The complete variable domain, with remaining parts taken from reference TRBV7-2 and TRBJ2-5, reads GAGVSQSPSNKVTEKGKDVELRCDPISGHTALYWYRQSLGQGLEFLIYFQGNSAPDKSGLPSDRFSAERTGGSVSTLTIQRTQQEDSAVYLCASSFQKGQGETQYFGPGTRLLVL.